The present T cell receptor (beta chain) was sequenced within a study of neurological immune-mediated disorders. Time point specified: longitudinal time-point 3. The authors produced cDNA by 5'RACE using 10-nucleotide random UMIs. TCRdb used MiXCR to reprocess the 5' RACE reads, holding one entry per CDR3 protein. The table lists more than 50,000 distinct CDR3 sequences, 7.5% to 9.5% of them singletons. The length of the CDR3 is 15 residues. With 4 bases removed from V and 0 bases from J, the gap between germline ends came to 13 bases. Germline CDR1 reads SGHDT; CDR2 reads YYEEEE. This clonotype was counted at least ten times.

This sequence joins TRBV5-6 and TRBJ1-1; D is possibly TRBD1 (6 bases). The sequence derives from a woman in her thirties or forties in good health. The source material was PBMCs. The CDR3 spells CASSLEGEMNTEAFF. The CDR3 DNA reads TGTGCCAGCAGCCTCGAGGGGGAAATGAACACTGAAGCTTTCTTT.